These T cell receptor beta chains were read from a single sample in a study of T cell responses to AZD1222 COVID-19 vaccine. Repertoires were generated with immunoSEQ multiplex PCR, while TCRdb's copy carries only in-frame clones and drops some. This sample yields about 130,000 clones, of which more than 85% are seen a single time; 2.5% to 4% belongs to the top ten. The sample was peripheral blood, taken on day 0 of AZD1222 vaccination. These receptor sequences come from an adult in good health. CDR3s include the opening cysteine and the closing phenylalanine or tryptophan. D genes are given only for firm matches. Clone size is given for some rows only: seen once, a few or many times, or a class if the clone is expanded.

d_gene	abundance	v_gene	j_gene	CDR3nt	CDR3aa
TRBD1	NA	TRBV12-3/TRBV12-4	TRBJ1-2	TGTGCCAGCACCTTGACAGGGGGCCTTGGCTACACCTTC	CASTLTGGLGYTF
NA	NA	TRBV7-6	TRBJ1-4	TGTGCCAGCAGCAAGCTTCCTGGGAGTGATGAAAAACTGTTTTTT	CASSKLPGSDEKLFF
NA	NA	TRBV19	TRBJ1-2	TGTGCCAGTAGCAAACAGGGAAACTATGGCTACACCTTC	CASSKQGNYGYTF
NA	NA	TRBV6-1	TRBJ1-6	TGTGCCAGCAGTGAAGTTCTGGGGTGGTATAATTCACCCCTCCACTTT	CASSEVLGWYNSPLHF
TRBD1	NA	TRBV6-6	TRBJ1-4	TGTGCCAGCGCTAAGACAGGGGGTAATGAAAAACTGTTTTTT	CASAKTGGNEKLFF
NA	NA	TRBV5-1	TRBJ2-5	TGCGCCAGCAGTAATGGACAGATCCAAGAGACCCAGTACTTC	CASSNGQIQETQYF
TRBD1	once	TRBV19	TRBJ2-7	TGTGCCAGTAGTGGACACAGGACAGGAGATACCTACGAGCAGTACTTC	CASSGHRTGDTYEQYF
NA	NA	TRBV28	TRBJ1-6	TGTGCCAGCATTAGTGGGGATACCGGATCAAATTCACCCCTCCACTTT	CASISGDTGSNSPLHF
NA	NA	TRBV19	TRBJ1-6	TGTGCCAGTAGCCCCACCGGGACGCCCACCCTCCACTTT	CASSPTGTPTLHF
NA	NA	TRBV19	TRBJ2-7	TGTGCCAGTAGTATCGCCGTGGGGGGCGTAAACGAGCAGTACTTC	CASSIAVGGVNEQYF
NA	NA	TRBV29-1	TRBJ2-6	TGCAGCGTTGACGGGCGGCTCAGCTCTGGGGCCAACGTCCTGACTTTC	CSVDGRLSSGANVLTF
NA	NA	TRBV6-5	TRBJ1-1	TGTGCCAGTTGCACGGGCCTGGGAACCGAAGCTTTCTTT	CASCTGLGTEAFF
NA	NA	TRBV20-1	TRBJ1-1	TGCAGTGCCAGTTTTTTAGGACAGGAAGCTTTCTTT	CSASFLGQEAFF
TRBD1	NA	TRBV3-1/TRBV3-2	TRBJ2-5	TGTGCCAGCAGCCAAGATCGGGACAGGGGAGGGACCCAGTACTTC	CASSQDRDRGGTQYF
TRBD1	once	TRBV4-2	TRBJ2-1	TGTGCCAGCAGTCTGGGACAGCGTACCTACAATGAGCAGTTCTTC	CASSLGQRTYNEQFF
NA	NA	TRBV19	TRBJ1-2	TGTGCCAGCCATGCGGGGGCGTCCGGCTACACCTTC	CASHAGASGYTF
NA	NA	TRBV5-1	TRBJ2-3	TGCGCCAGCAGCTTCTCCAGCGGCACAGATACGCAGTATTTT	CASSFSSGTDTQYF
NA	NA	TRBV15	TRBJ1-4	TGTGCCACCAGCAGAGATGGGGCAACCCATGTCGGGGAAAAACTGTTTTTT	CATSRDGATHVGEKLFF
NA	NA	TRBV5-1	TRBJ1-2	TGCGCCAGCAGTTCAACTGCTATCTATGGCTACACCTTC	CASSSTAIYGYTF
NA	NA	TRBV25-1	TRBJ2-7	TGTGCCAGCAGTGAGGTTTCCTACGAGCAGTACTTC	CASSEVSYEQYF
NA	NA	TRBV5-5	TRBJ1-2	TGTGCCAGCAGCTTGGAAGCCGGGACTAACTATGGCTACACCTTC	CASSLEAGTNYGYTF
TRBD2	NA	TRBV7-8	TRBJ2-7	TGTGCCACCAAGCGGGAGTGGGTTGGCGAGCAGTACTTC	CATKREWVGEQYF
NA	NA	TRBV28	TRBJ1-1	TGTGCCAGCAGTTTGCCCGCTACCTACGAAGCTTTCTTT	CASSLPATYEAFF
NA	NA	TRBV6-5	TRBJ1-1	TGTGCCAGCAGTCCGCTGGGCACTGAAGCTTTCTTT	CASSPLGTEAFF
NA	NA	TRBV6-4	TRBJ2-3	TGTGCCAGCAGCCCCGAAGGGCATATCACAGATACGCAGTATTTT	CASSPEGHITDTQYF
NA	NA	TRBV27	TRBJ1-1	TGTGCCAGCAGTTTATCGTGGGGGGTGAACACTGAAGCTTTCTTT	CASSLSWGVNTEAFF
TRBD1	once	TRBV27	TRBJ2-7	TGTGCCAGCAGTTTGGGCCAAGGGACAGCCCGGCAGTACTTC	CASSLGQGTARQYF
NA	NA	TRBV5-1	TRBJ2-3	TGCGCCAGCAGCTTCCCCTCGGGCACAGATACGCAGTATTTT	CASSFPSGTDTQYF
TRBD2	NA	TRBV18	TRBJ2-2	TGTGCCAGCTCACCCGGACTAGGAAACACCGGGGAGCTGTTTTTT	CASSPGLGNTGELFF
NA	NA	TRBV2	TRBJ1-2	TGTGCCAGCAGTGAACGAAGGGGTGTGGAGTATGGCTACACCTTC	CASSERRGVEYGYTF
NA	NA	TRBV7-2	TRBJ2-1	TGTGCCAGCAGCTTGGCTGGGTATGAGCAGTTCTTC	CASSLAGYEQFF
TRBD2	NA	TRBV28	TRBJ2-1	TGTGCCAGCACCCGGGGGAGGGCCAACAATGAGCAGTTCTTC	CASTRGRANNEQFF
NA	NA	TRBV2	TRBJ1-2	TGTGCCAGCTCCTCGGCCGGGGTCGGTGGCTACACCTTC	CASSSAGVGGYTF
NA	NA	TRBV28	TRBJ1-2	TGTGCCAGCAGTTCCGGACCTGGGGGCTACACCTTC	CASSSGPGGYTF
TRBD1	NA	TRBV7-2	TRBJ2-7	TGTGCCAGCAGCTTCTATCAACAGGGGGCCCTAGGGCAGTACTTC	CASSFYQQGALGQYF
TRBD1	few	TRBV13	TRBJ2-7	TGTGCCAGCAGCTCAGCCGGGACAGGGGGCTCCGAGCAGTACTTC	CASSSAGTGGSEQYF
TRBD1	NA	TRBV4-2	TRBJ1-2	TGTGCCAGCAGCCAAATAAGGGGGCAGGGCTATGGCTACACCTTC	CASSQIRGQGYGYTF
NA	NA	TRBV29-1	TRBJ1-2	TGCAGCGCCTCCGGGAACTCGTATGGCTACACCTTC	CSASGNSYGYTF
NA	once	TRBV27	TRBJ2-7	TGTGCCAGCAGTTTGGGGCAGGGTTTGATGTACGAGCAGTACTTC	CASSLGQGLMYEQYF
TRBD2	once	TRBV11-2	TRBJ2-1	TGTGCCAGCAGCTTAGATGCGGGACTAGCGGGGAGGGGCAATGAGCAGTTCTTC	CASSLDAGLAGRGNEQFF
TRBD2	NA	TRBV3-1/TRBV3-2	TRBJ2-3	TGTGCCAGCAGCCCACTCCCGACTAGCCATACGCAGTATTTT	CASSPLPTSHTQYF
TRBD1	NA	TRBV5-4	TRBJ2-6	TGTGCCAGCAGCTTTGGGACAGGGAGCTCTGGGGCCAACGTCCTGACTTTC	CASSFGTGSSGANVLTF
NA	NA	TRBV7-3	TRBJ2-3	TGTGCCAGCAGCTTAATGTCTGTCGGGTATACAGATACGCAGTATTTT	CASSLMSVGYTDTQYF
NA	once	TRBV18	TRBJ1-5	TGTGCCAGCTCACCCGGATGGGGCAATCAGCCCCAGCATTTT	CASSPGWGNQPQHF
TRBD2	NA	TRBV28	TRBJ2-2	TGTGCCACCAACCCTCCGTGGCGGGGGAGGAACACCGGGGAGCTGTTTTTT	CATNPPWRGRNTGELFF
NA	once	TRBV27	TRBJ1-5	TGTGCCAGTAGCTCCCGGGAGGGCACTCAGCCCCAGCATTTT	CASSSREGTQPQHF
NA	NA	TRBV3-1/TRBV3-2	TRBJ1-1	TGTGCCAGCAGCCAAGAGACCGGGCCTAGGGACACTGAAGCTTTCTTT	CASSQETGPRDTEAFF
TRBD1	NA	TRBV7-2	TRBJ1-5	TGTGCCAGCAGACTGACAGGGGGTCAGGATCAGCCCCAGCATTTT	CASRLTGGQDQPQHF
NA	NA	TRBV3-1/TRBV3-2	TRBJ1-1	TGTGCCAGCAGTCAAGTGGATGAAGCTTTCTTT	CASSQVDEAFF
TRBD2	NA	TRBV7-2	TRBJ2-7	TGTGCCAGCAGCCAGACTAGCGGGAGTATGTTCGAGCAGTACTTC	CASSQTSGSMFEQYF
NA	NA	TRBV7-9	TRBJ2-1	TGTGCCAGCAGCTTGTGGAGTGCCGGGAGTATTTCCTACAATGAGCAGTTCTTC	CASSLWSAGSISYNEQFF
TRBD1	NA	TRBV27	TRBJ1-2	TGTGCCAGCAGTCCTACGCGGGACAGGGTTGGCTACACCTTC	CASSPTRDRVGYTF